This T cell receptor (beta chain) came from a study of human CD8 memory T cell subsets. Findings and limits, study-wide: Exclusively the beta chains of the T cell receptor underwent sequencing in this study. According to Chao1 estimates, stem-like memory T cells seemed more diverse than precursor exhausted T cells were.

By UMI-labeled 5' RACE, the TCR beta libraries were made. Reanalyzing the 5' RACE reads, TCRdb keeps one entry per CDR3 protein, without DNA. The data show some 6,100 distinct CDR3 sequences, and the top ten clones hold 15% to 20%. The term TPEX covered CCR7+ PD-1+ TIGIT+ early memory CD8+ T cells that had exhausted-like traits. The PBMC were obtained by density gradient separation from buffy coats of healthy donors. Duplicate roughly 150,000-cell vials of sorted CD8+ T cells per subset supplied the RNA. Turning to this clonotype: What it binds is not known.

The V gene's germline CDR1 is SNHLY and CDR2 FYNNEI. The CDR3 runs to 16 residues. The sequence derives from a human donor in good health. Sequenced sample: CD8+ T cells from PBMCs. The rearrangement links TRBV2 to TRBJ2-5; TCRdb calls TRBD2, which cannot be checked without DNA. The CDR3 spells CASSERASGYQETQYF.